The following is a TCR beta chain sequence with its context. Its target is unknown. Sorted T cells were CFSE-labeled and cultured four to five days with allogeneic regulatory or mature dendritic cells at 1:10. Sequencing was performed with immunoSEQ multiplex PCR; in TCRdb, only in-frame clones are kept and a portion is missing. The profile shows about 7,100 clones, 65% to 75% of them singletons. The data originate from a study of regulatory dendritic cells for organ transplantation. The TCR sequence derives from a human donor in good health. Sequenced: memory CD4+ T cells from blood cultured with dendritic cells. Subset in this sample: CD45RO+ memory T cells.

The CDR3 spells CASSDPGTATSSEQFF. The DNA of the CDR3 is TGCGCCAGCAGCGACCCCGGGACAGCGACTTCAAGTGAGCAGTTCTTC. This rearrangement joins TRBV5-1 to TRBJ2-1, with 7 bases matching TRBD1. Germline V gives CDR1 SGHRS, CDR2 YFSETQ. CDR3 size: 16 residues. Trimming cost V 4 bases and J 9 bases; bases outside gene matches: 16.